The clone carrying this TCR beta chain was detected a few times. No antigen is known for it. TCRdb used MiXCR to reprocess the reads, holding one entry per CDR3 protein. Of some 920,000 distinct CDR3 sequences in the sample, around 32% are singletons; the top ten hold around 15%. The sample is drawn from a study of T cell repertoires in cytomegalovirus infection. Overall study: Recently described HLA-C-restricted plus well-studied HLA-B-restricted CMV epitopes were used. Based on public TCR beta signatures, there were indications of CMV infection and of a matching HLA type.

The study's findings and limits: Predominance within the ex vivo response was attributable to HLA-C-restricted CMV-specific TCR beta clonotypes.

The length of the CDR3 is 15 residues. With 5 bases clipped from V and 7 bases from J, the junction kept 8 bases outside the gene matches. Germline values: CDR1 SGHVS, CDR2 FQNEAQ. The TCR originated in a human donor in good health (CMV status not recorded). Some clones in this sample may be carry-over from other donors' samples. The V and J genes are TRBV7-8 and TRBJ1-6; 7 nucleotides line up with TRBD1. The sequences come from cultured CD8+ T cells from PBMCs, collected from culture after CMV antigen stimulation. Here the CDR3 reads CASSLRTGLNSPLHF. CDR3 nucleotides: TGTGCCAGCAGCCTCCGGACAGGACTAAATTCACCCCTCCACTTT.